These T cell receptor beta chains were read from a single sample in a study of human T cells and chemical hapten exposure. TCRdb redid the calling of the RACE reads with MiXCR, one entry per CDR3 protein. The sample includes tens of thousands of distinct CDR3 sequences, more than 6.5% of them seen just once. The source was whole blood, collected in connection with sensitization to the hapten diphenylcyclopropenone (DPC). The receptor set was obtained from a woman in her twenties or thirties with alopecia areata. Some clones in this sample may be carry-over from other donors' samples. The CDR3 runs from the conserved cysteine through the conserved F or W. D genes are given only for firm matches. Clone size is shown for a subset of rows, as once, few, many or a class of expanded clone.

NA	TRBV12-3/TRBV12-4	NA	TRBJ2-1	CASSSRRDEQFF	TGTGCCAGCAGTTCTCGTAGGGATGAGCAGTTCTTC
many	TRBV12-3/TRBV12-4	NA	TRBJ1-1	CASRLTSPRVKAFF	TGTGCCAGCAGGTTGACCTCCCCAAGAGTAAAAGCTTTCTTT
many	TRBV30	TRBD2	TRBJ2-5	CAWSGGGGEKTQYF	TGTGCCTGGAGTGGGGGGGGTGGCGAAAAGACCCAGTACTTC
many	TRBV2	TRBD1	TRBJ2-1	CASTRQGFWNEQFF	TGTGCCAGCACTCGACAGGGGTTTTGGAATGAGCAGTTCTTC
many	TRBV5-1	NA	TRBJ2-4	CASSPGQYAKNIQYF	TGCGCCAGCAGCCCCGGGCAGTATGCCAAAAACATTCAGTACTTC
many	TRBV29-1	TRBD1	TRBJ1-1	CSVRSGGPGGNTEAFF	TGCAGCGTCCGATCAGGGGGACCTGGGGGGAACACTGAAGCTTTCTTT
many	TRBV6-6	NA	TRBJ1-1	CASGRRRGLSEAFF	TGTGCCAGCGGGAGGAGGAGAGGGCTGTCTGAAGCTTTCTTT
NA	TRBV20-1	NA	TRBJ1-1	CSAPTGNTEAFF	TGCAGTGCCCCGACAGGAAACACTGAAGCTTTCTTT
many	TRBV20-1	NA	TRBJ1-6	CSARDTRGGQDNSPLHF	TGCAGTGCTAGAGATACCCGGGGGGGGCAGGATAATTCACCCCTCCACTTT
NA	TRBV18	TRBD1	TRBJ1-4	CASSPDRAEKLFF	TGTGCCAGCTCACCAGACAGGGCTGAAAAACTGTTTTTT
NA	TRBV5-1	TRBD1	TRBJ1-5	CASRSGTGVGQPQHF	TGCGCCAGCAGATCCGGGACAGGGGTGGGTCAGCCCCAGCATTTT
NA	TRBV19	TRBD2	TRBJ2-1	CASSIMGGGRYNEQFF	TGTGCCAGTAGTATTATGGGGGGGGGGAGATACAATGAGCAGTTCTTC
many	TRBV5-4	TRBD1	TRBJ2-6	CASSPTGGITGANVLTF	TGTGCCAGCAGCCCAACAGGGGGTATAACTGGGGCCAACGTCCTGACTTTC
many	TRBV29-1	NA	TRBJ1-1	CSVSEYGGTEAFF	TGCAGCGTGTCGGAGTATGGCGGCACTGAAGCTTTCTTT
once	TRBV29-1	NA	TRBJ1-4	CSVSSAGAGGGEKLFF	TGCAGCGTTTCCTCAGCCGGTGCGGGGGGGGGTGAAAAACTGTTTTTT
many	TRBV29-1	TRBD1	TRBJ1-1	CSVESQGGTEAFF	TGCAGCGTTGAAAGCCAGGGGGGCACTGAAGCTTTCTTT
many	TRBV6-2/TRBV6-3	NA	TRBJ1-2	CASSTWTQGNYGYTF	TGTGCCAGCAGTACCTGGACACAAGGAAACTATGGCTACACCTTC